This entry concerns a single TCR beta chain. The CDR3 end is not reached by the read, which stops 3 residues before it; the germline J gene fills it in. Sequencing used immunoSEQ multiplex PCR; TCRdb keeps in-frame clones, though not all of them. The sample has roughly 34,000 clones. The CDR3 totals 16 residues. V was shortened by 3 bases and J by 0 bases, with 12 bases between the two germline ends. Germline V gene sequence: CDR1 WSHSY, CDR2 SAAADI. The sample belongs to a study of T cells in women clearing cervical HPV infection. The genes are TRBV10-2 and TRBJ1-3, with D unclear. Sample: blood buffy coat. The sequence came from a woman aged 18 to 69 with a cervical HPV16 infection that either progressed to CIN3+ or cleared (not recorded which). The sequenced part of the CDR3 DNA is TGCGCCAGCAGTGACTGGTACAGCCGCTCTGGAAACACC. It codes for CASSDWYSRSGNT. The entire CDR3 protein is CASSDWYSRSGNTIYF.